Described below is a single TCR beta chain sequence and its context. The assay was immunoSEQ multiplex PCR, and TCRdb's table has in-frame clones only and misses some. The data contain around 750,000 clones, 74% of them singletons. These data originate in a study of shared clonotypes between healthy human individuals. Study details: Per-donor plates numbered three CD4 naive, three CD4 memory, two CD8 naive and one CD8 memory.

The CDR3 has 16 amino acids. Germline V gene sequence: CDR1 MNHEY, CDR2 SMNVEV (reference sequence). The V gene lost 0 bases and the J gene lost 0 bases, with 11 bases spanning the gap. There were only Caucasian adults among the donors, and all lived in Nashville, Tennessee. This chain uses TRBV27 with TRBJ1-1; the D is unclear. The sequencing input was memory CD4+ T cells sorted from blood. Subset specified: CD45RA-negative fraction. This TCR derives from a woman aged 30 to 39 in good health. CDR3 DNA sequence: TGTGCCAGCAGTTTATCGATGCGGGTGGTGAACACTGAAGCTTTCTTT. Amino acid sequence: CASSLSMRVVNTEAFF.